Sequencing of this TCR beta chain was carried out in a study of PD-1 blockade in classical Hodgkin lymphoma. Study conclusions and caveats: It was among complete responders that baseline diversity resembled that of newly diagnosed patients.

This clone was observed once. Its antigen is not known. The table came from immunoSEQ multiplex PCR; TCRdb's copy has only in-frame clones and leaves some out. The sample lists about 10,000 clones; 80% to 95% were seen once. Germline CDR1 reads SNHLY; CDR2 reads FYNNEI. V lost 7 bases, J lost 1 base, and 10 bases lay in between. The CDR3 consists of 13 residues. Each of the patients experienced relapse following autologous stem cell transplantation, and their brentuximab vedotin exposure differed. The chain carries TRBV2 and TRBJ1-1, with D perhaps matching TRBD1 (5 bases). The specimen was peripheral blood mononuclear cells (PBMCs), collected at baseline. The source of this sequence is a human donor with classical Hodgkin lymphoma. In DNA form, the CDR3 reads TGTGCCAGCAATCCAAGGGGGAACACTGAAGCTTTCTTT. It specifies CASNPRGNTEAFF.